This T cell receptor beta chain was found in a study of long-term antiretroviral therapy in people with HIV. For the study at large: There is a gap of about a decade between the earliest samples and the later 2015 immediate-ART recommendation.

The assay, immunoSEQ v3.0, was run at survey level. TCRdb keeps only in-frame clones here, not all; method: immunoSEQ multiplex PCR. Of about 28,000 clones listed, about 90% are singletons. General study results and limits: In the period from the mid-2000s to the late 2010s, blood was collected, possibly under older ART regimens.

Notes on this clone: Its antigen is undetermined.

There was at least one pre-ART PBMC sample for each donor, plus at least two post-ART PBMC samples. Until DNA extraction, the samples held between roughly 1-10 million cryopreserved PBMC. The CDR3 runs to 14 residues. Per germline, CDR1 SGHTA and CDR2 FQGNSA. The V end was cut by 5 bases, the J end by 8 bases, with 16 bases between. V gene TRBV7-2 combines with J gene TRBJ1-5; D unclear. The sequencing used unsorted PBMCs, collected 2 years after starting antiretroviral therapy. This TCR was sampled from a middle-aged man with HIV. The CDR3 DNA is TGTGCCAGCAGCCTCGGGCCTCGATCGAAGCCCCAGCATTTT. This translates into CASSLGPRSKPQHF. The variable domain in full, with the rest retrieved from reference TRBV7-2 and TRBJ1-5, is GAGVSQSPSNKVTEKGKDVELRCDPISGHTALYWYRQSLGQGLEFLIYFQGNSAPDKSGLPSDRFSAERTGGSVSTLTIQRTQQEDSAVYLCASSLGPRSKPQHFGDGTRLSIL.